The 19 T cell receptor beta chains below all came from one sample that was sequenced in a study of cytomegalovirus exposure and HLA in healthy donors. Profiled with immunoSEQ multiplex PCR; TCRdb holds only in-frame clones, not every one. The table shows 110,000 or so clones, with 86% occurring only once. Sample: PBMCs. Receptors were obtained from a young woman in good health and CMV-seropositive.

J is TRBJ2-2 and V is TRBV7-8, with 15 bases identical to TRBD2. The CDR3 has 18 amino acids. Germline CDR1 SGHVS, CDR2 FQNEAQ. J lost 4 bases, V lost 3 bases, and 6 bases had no gene match. This CDR3 reads CASSFRTSGGALTGELFF. CDR3 nucleotide sequence: TGTGCCAGCAGCTTCAGGACTAGCGGGGGGGCTCTCACCGGGGAGCTGTTTTTT.

The genes are TRBV5-1 and TRBJ2-2; possibly TRBD1 for D (6 bases). V lost 4 bases, J lost 1 base, and 11 bases lay in between. The CDR3 is 15 residues long. Germline-derived CDR1 and CDR2 are SGHRS and YFSETQ. CDR3 region: CASSLPTGNTGELFF. The DNA for the CDR3 is TGCGCCAGCAGCCTGCCGACAGGGAACACCGGGGAGCTGTTTTTT.

Concerning this clone: Sequence at one end of the junction differs from germline and may be a read error. The chain recombines TRBV11-2 with TRBJ2-5; D call uncertain. The CDR3 runs 15 residues. Germline-derived CDR1 and CDR2 are SGHAT and FQNNGV. In DNA, the CDR3 is TGTGCCAGCAGCTTAGTTGGTTTGGCAAGAGAGGCCCAGTACTTC. Protein: CASSLVGLAREAQYF.

The chain is built from TRBV7-9 and TRBJ2-7; D is unclear. The germline gives CDR1 SEHNR, CDR2 FQNEAQ (reference sequence). Trimming removed 7 bases at V and 2 bases at J, with 12 bases between. The CDR3 consists of 13 residues. The chain's CDR3 is CASTPGSTYEQYF. The CDR3 region has the DNA TGTGCCAGCACCCCGGGTAGTACCTACGAGCAGTACTTC.

The gene calls are TRBV19 and TRBJ2-7; the D gene is possibly TRBD2 (5 bases). Germline CDR1 is LNHDA and CDR2 is SQIVND (reference sequence). V was clipped by 6 bases and J by 5 bases, with 17 bases between them. This CDR3 has 14 amino acids. The CDR3 reads CASSMGGSANEQYF. The DNA of the CDR3 is TGTGCCAGTAGCATGGGTGGGAGCGCCAACGAGCAGTACTTC. Combining the CDR3 with reference TRBV19 and TRBJ2-7 gives the whole variable domain DGGITQSPKYLFRKEGQNVTLSCEQNLNHDAMYWYRQDPGQGLRLIYYSQIVNDFQKGDIAEGYSVSREKKESFPLTVTSAQKNPTAFYLCASSMGGSANEQYFGPGTRLTVT.

The CDR3 DNA reads TGTGCCAGCAGTGTCCGACACGTCGACACTGAAGCTTTCTTT. Residues: CASSVRHVDTEAFF. This rearrangement joins TRBV6-1 to TRBJ1-1; D gene ambiguous. Trimming pared 4 bases from V and 3 bases from J, leaving 12 bases between. This CDR3 is built from 14 residues. Germline V CDR1 and CDR2: MNHNS, SASEGT.

The CDR3 DNA follows: TGTGCCAGCAGTCGAGCAGGGCGGGATACGCAGTATTTT. Amino acid sequence: CASSRAGRDTQYF. The J gene is TRBJ2-3, the V gene TRBV28, with TRBD1 as a possible D gene (5 bases). This CDR3 comprises 13 residues. Germline-derived CDR1 and CDR2 are MDHEN and SYDVKM. V was trimmed by 5 bases and J by 6 bases, leaving 12 bases between them.

The genes are TRBV5-1 and TRBJ1-4, with 11 bases aligning to TRBD1. Germline V gene lookup returns CDR1 SGHRS and CDR2 YFSETQ. This CDR3 has 17 residues. The trim removed 2 bases at V and 8 bases at J, leaving 11 bases unmatched. The CDR3 spells CASSFRTGGGPREKLFF. DNA of the CDR3: TGCGCCAGCAGCTTCAGGACAGGGGGCGGCCCGCGGGAAAAACTGTTTTTT.

This CDR3 reads CAWSKDILSYEQYF. The CDR3 coding sequence is TGTGCCTGGAGTAAGGACATCCTATCCTACGAGCAGTACTTC. This chain uses TRBV30 with TRBJ2-7, with D maybe TRBD1 (5 bases). The germline V and J ends were trimmed by 2 bases and 1 base, with 12 bases remaining between them. There are 14 residues in the CDR3. Germline V CDR1 and CDR2: GTSNPN, SVGIG (reference sequence).

The chain couples TRBV10-3 to TRBJ1-1; a possible D gene is TRBD1 (5 bases). The CDR3 spans 15 residues. Germline-derived CDR1 and CDR2 are ENHRY and SYGVKD. V gave up 6 bases and J gave up 0 bases, with 14 bases separating them. For the CDR3, the DNA is TGTGCCATCAGCGGGGGAGACATATTGAACACTGAAGCTTTCTTT. Translation: CAISGGDILNTEAFF.

The chain is built from TRBV11-3 and TRBJ2-1, with D tentatively TRBD2 (6 bases). Germline V lookup: CDR1 SGHNT, CDR2 YENEEA. V lost 0 bases to trimming and J lost 6 bases, with 12 bases between them. The CDR3 consists of 15 residues. CDR3 amino acids: CASSLEFGRGNEQFF. In DNA form, the CDR3 reads TGTGCCAGCAGCTTAGAGTTTGGGCGGGGCAATGAGCAGTTCTTC.

This clone occurred once. The chain uses TRBV7-8 and TRBJ2-1; D uncertain. This CDR3 is built from 12 residues. V lost 1 base, J lost 5 bases, and 3 bases lay in between. Germline V lookup: CDR1 SGHVS, CDR2 FQNEAQ. CDR3 DNA sequence: TGTGCCAGCAGCTTAGGAGACAATGAGCAGTTCTTC. It encodes CASSLGDNEQFF.

The chain couples TRBV19 to TRBJ2-7; D may be TRBD1 (5 bases). The CDR3 totals 13 residues. Trimming left V 5 bases short and J 5 bases short, with 13 bases between. The germline V gene has CDR1 LNHDA and CDR2 SQIVND (reference sequence). The CDR3 reads CASSQWGSDEQYF. CDR3 sequence (DNA): TGTGCCAGTAGTCAGTGGGGCTCTGACGAGCAGTACTTC.

This clone was seen once. The V gene is TRBV28, the J gene TRBJ1-2; TRBD1 matches at 8 bases. V shed 6 bases and J 4 bases; nucleotides not matched to a gene: 4. The CDR3 runs to 13 residues. Germline CDR1 and CDR2: MDHEN and SYDVKM. CDR3 in DNA: TGTGCCAGCAGCTTAGGACAGGGCTATGGCTACACCTTC. This sequence encodes CASSLGQGYGYTF.

This clone appeared once. The chain recombines TRBV28 with TRBJ2-7; 10 nucleotides line up with TRBD2. The J segment lost 2 bases and the V segment lost 2 bases, leaving 6 bases of the junction unmatched. This CDR3 has 16 amino acids. CDR1 MDHEN and CDR2 SYDVKM come from the germline V gene. The CDR3 protein is CASSLASGSETYEQYF. CDR3 nucleotides: TGTGCCAGCAGTTTAGCTAGCGGGAGTGAGACCTACGAGCAGTACTTC.

The J gene is TRBJ1-6, the V gene TRBV18; 7 bases are a match to TRBD1. The V gene end was trimmed by 5 bases and the J gene end by 6 bases; junction bases not matched to a gene: 4. The CDR3 is 14 residues long. CDR1 and CDR2 from the germline V gene are KGHSH and LQKENI. CDR3 sequence (DNA): TGTGCCAGCTCAGGGACAGAATTTAATTCACCCCTCCACTTT. This sequence encodes CASSGTEFNSPLHF.

This chain connects TRBV11-2 to TRBJ1-2; D perhaps matches TRBD1 (6 bases). The ends were cut back, 4 bases at V and 4 bases at J, with 13 bases in the middle. The CDR3 is 14 residues long. Germline CDR1 is SGHAT and CDR2 is FQNNGV. CDR3 in DNA: TGTGCCAGCAGCTGGGTGACAGGTCCCTATGGCTACACCTTC. Residues: CASSWVTGPYGYTF.

The J gene is TRBJ2-7, the V gene TRBV5-1, with TRBD1 identical over 8 bases. CDR1 is SGHRS and CDR2 is YFSETQ in the germline V gene. This CDR3 is built from 15 residues. After removal of 1 base from V and 5 bases from J, the junction contained 8 bases not matched to a gene. In DNA form, the CDR3 reads TGCGCCAGCAGCTTGAAGCAGGGGGCTATCGACGAGCAGTACTTC. It translates to CASSLKQGAIDEQYF. Together with reference TRBV5-1 and TRBJ2-7, the CDR3 gives the full variable domain: KAGVTQTPRYLIKTRGQQVTLSCSPISGHRSVSWYQQTPGQGLQFLFEYFSETQRNKGNFPGRFSGRQFSNSRSEMNVSTLELGDSALYLCASSLKQGAIDEQYFGPGTRLTVT.

This rearrangement joins TRBV30 to TRBJ1-4; the match to TRBD1 covers 7 bases. The germline V gene has CDR1 GTSNPN and CDR2 SVGIG (reference sequence). Trimming cost V 2 bases and J 6 bases; bases outside gene matches: 6. The CDR3 spans 14 residues. CDR3 residues: CAWSSDRDDEKLFF. For the CDR3, the DNA is TGTGCCTGGAGTTCTGACAGGGACGATGAAAAACTGTTTTTT.